The sequence of this T cell receptor beta chain was determined in a study of cytomegalovirus exposure and HLA in healthy donors (dated by TCRdb to about 2017). Looking at the study overall: A later analysis indicated that the 110 or so validation repertoires were generated on the platform also employed for the 700 or so repertoires of the first cohort. To predict cytomegalovirus infection status, the study brought together high-throughput TCR immunosequencing, statistical association of individual TCRs with disease status, and machine learning. In addition to the first cohort of roughly 670 subjects, a separate validation cohort of approximately 120 different subjects was used. The study aimed to test whether cataloging public T cell receptors could reveal signatures of past pathogen exposure.

Overall study outcomes, separate from this receptor: In vitro tests confirmed that a few of the cytomegalovirus-associated TCR beta chains recognize cytomegalovirus antigens. The study gave a list of under 200 TCR beta chains associated with cytomegalovirus. The validation cohort had no HLA typing available for a later analysis, so co-occurrence within that cohort was assessed over all 130 or so repertoires. The authors suggested that the approach could potentially be generalized to other disease states and immunological phenotypes. Most TCR sequences were seen in very few donors, while some public TCRs were found in many individuals. Subsequent analysis determined that TCRs grouped into clusters in the first cohort also showed a tendency toward co-occurrence across the 120 validation repertoires, and 85% to 95% of cluster scores exceeded 0. In both the original and validation cohorts, the classifier was reported to diagnose cytomegalovirus status with high specificity and sensitivity.

The method behind the library was the immunoSEQ multiplex PCR assay. For the original study's pipeline: A statistical classification framework was developed to diagnose cytomegalovirus status using the catalog of TCR beta chain sequences. Drawn from immuneACCESS, this table holds only the in-frame rearrangements with V and J called that TCRdb kept. Clones are partly lost; checked studies trace under half to an unresolved V gene and leave the rest unexplained. V, J and clone size are taken as reported in that table, and D and trimming were inferred from the DNA itself. The sample records 45,000 to 60,000 clones, approximately 95% of which are singletons. The ten top clones hold around 5.8% of the sample. The donors were included in the validation cohort of roughly 130 subjects, a group kept apart from the 666-subject first cohort. A word on this clone: No antigen is known for it. No much larger clone is present one base from it, and per-base qualities are unavailable.

Trimming at the junction amounts to 4 bases on V and 2 bases on J, and the germline ends lie 2 bases apart. Taken from cysteine to phenylalanine, the CDR3 has 11 residues. Only the CDR3 part of the read is kept: 33 bases, read in frame from the first base. From the germline V gene, CDR1 is SGHNT and CDR2 is YENEEA. The receptor chain draws on TRBV11-3 and TRBJ1-2; the D segment cannot be called with confidence. The sample was PBMCs. The sequence was obtained from a woman aged 18-35 years in good health and CMV-seronegative. The DNA is TGTGCCAGCAGCTCGAACTATGGCTACACCTTC. Its translation is CASSSNYGYTF.